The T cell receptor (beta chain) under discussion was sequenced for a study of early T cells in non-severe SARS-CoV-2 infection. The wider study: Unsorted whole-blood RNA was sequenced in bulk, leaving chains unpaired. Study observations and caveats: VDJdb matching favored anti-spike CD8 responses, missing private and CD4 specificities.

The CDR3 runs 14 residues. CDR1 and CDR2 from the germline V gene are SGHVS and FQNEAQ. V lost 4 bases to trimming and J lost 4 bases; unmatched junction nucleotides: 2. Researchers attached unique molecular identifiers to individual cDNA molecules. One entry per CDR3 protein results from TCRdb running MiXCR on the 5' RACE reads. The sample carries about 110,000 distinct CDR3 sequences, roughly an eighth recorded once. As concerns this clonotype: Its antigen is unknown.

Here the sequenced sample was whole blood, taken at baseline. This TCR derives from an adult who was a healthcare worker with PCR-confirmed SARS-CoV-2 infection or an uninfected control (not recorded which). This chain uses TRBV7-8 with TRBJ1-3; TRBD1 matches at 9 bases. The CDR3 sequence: CASSWTGEGNTIYF. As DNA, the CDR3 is TGTGCCAGCAGCTGGACAGGGGAAGGAAACACCATATATTTT.